The next 23 T cell receptor beta chains were all read from a single sample in a study of T cell responses to AZD1222 COVID-19 vaccine. Data came from immunoSEQ multiplex PCR; TCRdb stores just in-frame clones and leaves some out. This sample has 110,000 to 150,000 clones, with 80% to 90% found just once. The material was peripheral blood, obtained on day 0 of AZD1222 vaccination. All receptors come from an adult in good health.

The count of this clone is one. The chain carries TRBV5-1 and TRBJ2-1; maybe TRBD1 (5 bases). Trimming pared 7 bases from V and 7 bases from J, leaving 12 bases between. This CDR3 is 12 amino acids long. The germline CDR1 and CDR2 sequences are SGHRS and YFSETQ. CDR3 residues: CASATAGNEQFF. CDR3 in DNA: TGCGCCAGCGCCACCGCAGGGAATGAGCAGTTCTTC.

The chain is built from TRBV7-2 and TRBJ1-5; a weak D match, TRBD1 (6 bases). Germline values: CDR1 SGHTA, CDR2 FQGNSA. The CDR3 consists of 18 residues. The V end was cut by 1 base, the J end by 1 base, with 17 bases between. The CDR3 sequence: CASSLGGRRDISNQPQHF. CDR3 coding DNA: TGTGCCAGCAGCTTAGGGGGGCGGAGGGACATCAGCAATCAGCCCCAGCATTTT.

This chain joins TRBV11-3 and TRBJ2-7; either TRBD1 or TRBD2 may supply D (5 bases each). The CDR3 spans 10 residues. Trimming removed 3 bases at V and 13 bases at J, with 10 bases between. CDR1 and CDR2 from the germline V gene are SGHNT and YENEEA. The CDR3 loop is CASSFDGGYF. In DNA, the CDR3 is TGTGCCAGCAGCTTCGATGGGGGATACTTC.

CDR3 DNA sequence: TGTGCCAGCAGCTACCCGGGGCGGTCAGATACGCAGTATTTT. As protein: CASSYPGRSDTQYF. The chain recombines TRBV11-2 with TRBJ2-3, with D perhaps given as TRBD1 or TRBD2 (5 bases each). V gave up 4 bases and J gave up 4 bases, with 12 bases separating them. Germline CDR1 is SGHAT and CDR2 is FQNNGV. CDR3 size: 14 residues.

This chain's CDR3 is CASSSGGNSPLHF. In nucleotides, the CDR3 is TGTGCCAGTAGCTCGGGGGGTAATTCACCCCTCCACTTT. The V gene is TRBV19, the J gene TRBJ1-6, with a weak D call TRBD1 (5 bases). Germline V lookup: CDR1 LNHDA, CDR2 SQIVND (reference sequence). The CDR3 length is 13 residues. Trimming removed 6 bases from V and 6 bases from J, with 9 bases in between. Using reference TRBV19 and TRBJ1-6 for the parts outside the CDR3, the full variable domain is DGGITQSPKYLFRKEGQNVTLSCEQNLNHDAMYWYRQDPGQGLRLIYYSQIVNDFQKGDIAEGYSVSREKKESFPLTVTSAQKNPTAFYLCASSSGGNSPLHFGNGTRLTVT.

This CDR3 reads CATRVNTEAFF. The CDR3 nucleotides are TGTGCTACGCGGGTGAACACTGAAGCTTTCTTT. The chain joins TRBV12-5 to TRBJ1-1; D not certain. V was cut by 10 bases and J by 0 bases, with 6 bases left in between. Germline CDR1 reads LGHNT; CDR2 reads FRNRAP. The CDR3 sequence is 11 residues long.

The sample holds one count of this clone. The chain's CDR3 is CASSEVTASNQPQHF. The CDR3 DNA reads as TGTGCCAGCAGTGAAGTGACAGCTAGCAATCAGCCCCAGCATTTT. This rearrangement joins TRBV6-1 to TRBJ1-5, with D possibly matching TRBD1 (5 bases). Germline V gives CDR1 MNHNS, CDR2 SASEGT. The CDR3 consists of 15 residues. Trimming pared 1 base from V and 0 bases from J, leaving 7 bases between.

The genes are TRBV5-1 and TRBJ2-1; D assignment may be TRBD1 or TRBD2 (5 bases each). CDR1 is SGHRS, CDR2 YFSETQ, per germline. The CDR3 is made up of 12 amino acids. V dropped 0 bases and J dropped 15 bases, with 13 bases sitting between them. The CDR3 loop reads CASSLVGEGWFF. Written as DNA, the CDR3 is TGCGCCAGCAGCTTGGTTGGAGAGGGGTGGTTCTTC.

The V call is TRBV5-1, the J call TRBJ2-7, with 12 nucleotides matching TRBD2. The CDR3 is made up of 16 amino acids. Trimming at V came to 4 bases and at J to 6 bases, leaving 11 bases not matched to a gene. Germline CDR1 is SGHRS and CDR2 is YFSETQ. DNA of the CDR3: TGCGCCAGCAGCCTCCTGACTAGCGGGGGAAGGGGCGAGCAGTACTTC. Its protein product is CASSLLTSGGRGEQYF.

The V gene is TRBV14, the J gene TRBJ1-2; 10 nucleotides align to TRBD1. The germline V gene has CDR1 SGHDN and CDR2 FVKESK. V dropped 3 bases and J dropped 4; count of bases not matched to a gene: 5. This CDR3 is built from 15 residues. CDR3 DNA: TGTGCCAGCAGCCAGCTGGACAGGGGGACCTATGGCTACACCTTC. As protein: CASSQLDRGTYGYTF.

The rearrangement joins TRBV5-4 to TRBJ1-1; D gene ambiguous. CDR1 and CDR2 (germline): SGHNT, YYREEE (reference sequence). V was trimmed by 3 bases and J by 4 bases, leaving 16 bases between them. The CDR3 is 15 residues long. CDR3 in amino acids: CASSWLARESTEAFF. The CDR3 bases are TGTGCCAGCAGCTGGTTAGCACGGGAAAGCACTGAAGCTTTCTTT.

The chain uses TRBV7-9 and TRBJ2-5; 8 bases match TRBD1. J lost 2 bases, V lost 0 bases, and 2 bases had no gene match. The CDR3 contains 15 residues. CDR1 and CDR2 (germline): SEHNR, FQNEAQ (reference sequence). CDR3 nucleotide sequence: TGTGCCAGCAGCTTAGCCAGGGGGCGTCAAGAGACCCAGTACTTC. This gives the protein CASSLARGRQETQYF.

The chain combines TRBV11-2 with TRBJ2-4; 11 bases agree with TRBD2. The CDR3 contains 17 residues. With V trimmed by 5 bases and J by 0 bases, 6 bases remained unmatched. Germline V lookup: CDR1 SGHAT, CDR2 FQNNGV. CDR3 nucleotides: TGTGCCAGCAGCCCGGGGACTAGCGGATTAGCCAAAAACATTCAGTACTTC. Residues: CASSPGTSGLAKNIQYF.

The chain joins TRBV2 to TRBJ1-1; TRBD1 is a possible D gene (5 bases). Germline V gives CDR1 SNHLY, CDR2 FYNNEI. The CDR3 totals 13 residues. Trimming pared 7 bases from V and 4 bases from J, leaving 13 bases between. CDR3 nucleotides: TGTGCCAGCAATCGAGTCGGGGCCACTGAAGCTTTCTTT. Translated: CASNRVGATEAFF.

The genes are TRBV19 and TRBJ1-5; no clear D. Germline lookup yields CDR1 LNHDA and CDR2 SQIVND (reference sequence). CDR3 length equals 15 residues. V lost 7 bases, J lost 0 bases, and 13 bases lay in between. CDR3 DNA: TGTGCCAGTAAAGAATTCCTGAATAGCAATCAGCCCCAGCATTTT. Translating gives CASKEFLNSNQPQHF.

The V gene is TRBV5-1, the J gene TRBJ2-7, with D tentatively TRBD2 (5 bases). Germline loops: CDR1 SGHRS, CDR2 YFSETQ. V was shortened by 4 bases and J by 0 bases, with 8 bases between the two germline ends. The CDR3 length is 13 residues. The CDR3: CASSRTLSYEQYF. Here the CDR3 DNA reads TGCGCCAGCAGCCGGACTCTCTCCTACGAGCAGTACTTC.

J is TRBJ2-3 and V is TRBV4-1; TRBD2 aligns across 8 bases. Germline V gene data show CDR1 as MGHRA and CDR2 as YSYEKL. Trimming cost V 5 bases and J 2 bases; bases outside gene matches: 3. The CDR3 sequence is 14 residues long. CDR3 DNA sequence: TGCGCCAGCAGCACTAGCGGAGACACAGATACGCAGTATTTT. Its protein product is CASSTSGDTDTQYF.

The chain uses TRBV7-8 and TRBJ1-1, with D possibly matching TRBD1 (6 bases). V lost 4 bases to trimming and J lost 1 base, with 10 bases between them. The CDR3 consists of 14 residues. Per the germline V gene, CDR1 is SGHVS and CDR2 is FQNEAQ. The CDR3 is CASSSWTENTEAFF. CDR3 DNA: TGTGCCAGCAGCTCCTGGACAGAGAACACTGAAGCTTTCTTT.

The chain couples TRBV5-6 to TRBJ1-4; D call uncertain. The V end was cut by 3 bases, the J end by 9 bases, with 15 bases between. CDR1 is SGHDT and CDR2 is YYEEEE in the germline V gene. The length of the CDR3 is 14 residues. CDR3 DNA: TGTGCCAGCAGCTCCCGTAGAGATATGAAAAAACTGTTTTTT. Protein product: CASSSRRDMKKLFF.

The gene calls are TRBV28 and TRBJ1-1, with 8 bases fitting TRBD1. J lost 6 bases, V lost 6 bases, and 12 bases had no gene match. The CDR3 has 15 amino acids. Germline CDR1 is MDHEN and CDR2 is SYDVKM. CDR3 nucleotide sequence: TGTGCCAGCAGACCCTCGGACAGGGCGAGGGCTGAAGCTTTCTTT. Its protein product is CASRPSDRARAEAFF.

This chain uses TRBV4-1 with TRBJ2-7; TRBD1 matches 9 bases. The V gene's germline CDR1 is MGHRA and CDR2 YSYEKL. The trim removed 8 bases at V and 2 bases at J, leaving 4 bases unmatched. This CDR3 is 13 amino acids long. CDR3 region: CASRRTGAYEQYF. DNA of the CDR3: TGCGCCAGCCGACGGACAGGGGCCTACGAGCAGTACTTC.

This clone came up once. The chain recombines TRBV27 with TRBJ2-1; 7 nucleotides line up with TRBD1. The germline CDR1 and CDR2 sequences are MNHEY and SMNVEV (reference sequence). V gave up 11 bases and J gave up 1 base; unmatched junction bases: 2. CDR3 length equals 12 residues. CDR3 sequence reads: CAVQGSYNEQFF. The DNA of the CDR3 is TGTGCCGTACAGGGGTCCTACAATGAGCAGTTCTTC.

CDR3 DNA sequence: TGTGCCAGCAGTCCCACAGGGGGCGGAGGCAATCAGCCCCAGCATTTT. It yields the protein CASSPTGGGGNQPQHF. The chain links TRBV28 to TRBJ1-5; 9 nucleotides agree with TRBD1. V shed 5 bases, J shed 2 bases, and the junction held 7 bases outside the gene matches. There are 16 residues in the CDR3. Germline V lookup: CDR1 MDHEN, CDR2 SYDVKM.